Listed below are T cell receptor beta chains from one sample, sequenced in a study of human thymus T cells. Using immunoSEQ multiplex PCR, the repertoire was profiled, and TCRdb retains in-frame clones only, with some absent. This table holds just over 45,000 clones, 95% found once. Source material: blood. These receptors originate from a girl under three years old with a congenital heart defect but otherwise immunologically healthy. CDR3s include the opening cysteine and the closing phenylalanine or tryptophan. A D gene is named only where the DNA matches it firmly. Not every row has a clone size; where given, it reads once, few, many or a size class.

>TRBJ1-5|-|TRBV11-2|TRBD1
TGTGCCAGCAGCTTGCCCCAGGGGGGACGCAATCAGCCCCAGCATTTT
CASSLPQGGRNQPQHF
>TRBJ2-5|-|TRBV12-5|TRBD2
TGTGCTAGTGGCGGCCCTAAAGCGGGACAAGAGACCCAGTACTTC
CASGGPKAGQETQYF
>TRBJ2-5|-|TRBV5-6|TRBD2
TGTGCCAGCAGCTGGAATCGGCTAGCGGGACAGGAGACCCAGTACTTC
CASSWNRLAGQETQYF
>TRBJ2-7|-|TRBV15|TRBD1
TGTGCCACCAGCAGAGCCGACAGGGGGAGAGCGACGAACTACGAGCAGTACTTC
CATSRADRGRATNYEQYF
>TRBJ1-2|once|TRBV4-3|-
TGCGCCAGCAGTCTGAACCGGGACACATTCTATGGCTACACCTTC
CASSLNRDTFYGYTF
>TRBJ2-3|-|TRBV5-4|-
TGTGCCAGCAGGGTCAATAAGGGTACAGATACGCAGTATTTT
CASRVNKGTDTQYF
>TRBJ2-1|once|TRBV6-4|TRBD2
TGTGCCAGCAGTGACTCTCTTAGCGGGAGGGCTTATGAGCAGTTCTTC
CASSDSLSGRAYEQFF
>TRBJ2-1|-|TRBV7-7|-
TGTGCCATCTCGGGGGACAATGAGCAGTTCTTC
CAISGDNEQFF
>TRBJ2-7|-|TRBV6-6|TRBD1
TGTGCCATACGGACAGGGGGCGATTGGGCCTACGAGCAGTACTTC
CAIRTGGDWAYEQYF
>TRBJ2-2|few|TRBV19|-
TGTGCCAGTAGGGGGAGGAGCACCGGGGAGCTGTTTTTT
CASRGRSTGELFF
>TRBJ1-2|-|TRBV5-6|-
TGTGCCAGCAGCCCTGACAGGAGGGACTATGGCTACACCTTC
CASSPDRRDYGYTF
>TRBJ2-3|-|TRBV5-1|TRBD2
TGCGCCAGCAGCGGCGTGACTAGCGGGGGCACAGATACGCAGTATTTT
CASSGVTSGGTDTQYF
>TRBJ2-1|once|TRBV4-3|TRBD2
TGCGCCAGCAGCCAAGAATCCGGGAGCGGGAGAGGGTCCTACAATGAGCAGTTCTTC
CASSQESGSGRGSYNEQFF
>TRBJ2-1|-|TRBV28|-
TGTGCCAGCAGTTGGACGCAGGACTACAATGAGCAGTTCTTC
CASSWTQDYNEQFF
>TRBJ1-2|-|TRBV30|-
TGTGCCTGGAGTGTGCGAGGGAGGGCATATGGCTACACCTTC
CAWSVRGRAYGYTF
>TRBJ2-7|-|TRBV5-6|TRBD2
TGTGCCAGCAGCATGATAGGACTAGCGGGAAACTACGAGCAGTACTTC
CASSMIGLAGNYEQYF
>TRBJ2-1|-|TRBV10-3|-
TGTGCCATCAGTGTCGAGTACAATGAGCAGTTCTTC
CAISVEYNEQFF
>TRBJ2-3|-|TRBV4-1|TRBD2
TGCGCCAGCAGCCAAAATAGCGGGAGACGGACAGATACGCAGTATTTT
CASSQNSGRRTDTQYF
>TRBJ2-7|-|TRBV7-2|-
TGTGCCAGCAGCTTAGTGGTTGTCCCCTCCTACGAGCAGTACTTC
CASSLVVVPSYEQYF
>TRBJ1-2|-|TRBV11-2|-
TGTGCCAGCAGCCCCGGACAGAAGCTTGGCTACACCTTC
CASSPGQKLGYTF
>TRBJ1-2|once|TRBV9|-
TGTGCCAGCGGGGAGACAGGTCATTATGGCTACACCTTC
CASGETGHYGYTF
>TRBJ2-6|few|TRBV2|-
TGTGCCAGCAGTATTATCTCTGGGGCCAACGTCCTGACTTTC
CASSIISGANVLTF
>TRBJ2-3|-|TRBV6-1|TRBD2
TGTGCCAGCAGTGCCCGGCTAGCGGGAACAGATACGCAGTATTTT
CASSARLAGTDTQYF
>TRBJ1-3|-|TRBV2|-
TGTGCCAGCAGGCCCCAGGGTACTGGAAACACCATATATTTT
CASRPQGTGNTIYF
>TRBJ2-3|-|TRBV5-1|TRBD1
TGCGCCAGCAGTGAGGGGACAGGGCTACGGGAGGTCACAGATACGCAGTATTTT
CASSEGTGLREVTDTQYF
>TRBJ1-5|-|TRBV6-1|-
TGTGCCAGCAGCGACTGGAGGAGCAATCAGCCCCAGCATTTT
CASSDWRSNQPQHF
>TRBJ1-6|-|TRBV7-2|-
TGTGCCAGCTACACGAATTCACCCCTCCACTTT
CASYTNSPLHF
>TRBJ2-5|-|TRBV29-1|-
TGCAGCGTTGCGGACATCGAGGGAACCCAAGAGACCCAGTACTTC
CSVADIEGTQETQYF
>TRBJ1-6|-|TRBV19|-
TGTGCCAGTAGCCTGGGCCCCAAGGTCTCACCCCTCCACTTT
CASSLGPKVSPLHF
>TRBJ2-1|-|TRBV20-1|-
TGCAGTGCTAAAGAATCTCACGAGCAGTTCTTC
CSAKESHEQFF
>TRBJ1-1|-|TRBV9|-
TGTGCCAGCAGCGCCGGGGGGACACCCGAAGAGGCTTTCTTT
CASSAGGTPEEAFF
>TRBJ2-1|-|TRBV28|-
TGTGCCAGCAGCGATACAGGCTCCTACAATGAGCAGTTCTTC
CASSDTGSYNEQFF
>TRBJ2-7|-|TRBV7-2|-
TGTGCCAGCAGCTCCACCACACAGGGAGCCTACGAGCAGTACTTC
CASSSTTQGAYEQYF
>TRBJ1-2|-|TRBV19|TRBD1
TGTGCCAGTAGTCTCCCCGGGACAGGGGTGAACTATGGCTACACCTTC
CASSLPGTGVNYGYTF
>TRBJ1-2|-|TRBV27|-
TGTGCCAGCAGTTTAAGTGGGGGTAACTATGGCTACACCTTC
CASSLSGGNYGYTF
>TRBJ1-2|-|TRBV2|-
TGTGCCACCTTAAAAAGGGAGGGCTTGAATGGCTACACCTTC
CATLKREGLNGYTF
>TRBJ2-7|-|TRBV2|-
TGTGCCAGCAGTAACGGGCTTCCGGGCTCCTACGAGCAGTACTTC
CASSNGLPGSYEQYF
>TRBJ1-1|-|TRBV7-9|-
TGTGCCAGCAGCTTAGGGGGGAGGGCAACTACGTCTGAAGCTTTCTTT
CASSLGGRATTSEAFF
>TRBJ1-5|-|TRBV27|TRBD1
TGTGCCAGCAGTTTACTCCGGGACAGGGGATATCAGCCCCAGCATTTT
CASSLLRDRGYQPQHF
>TRBJ2-1|once|TRBV4-1|TRBD2
TGCGCCAGCAGCCAAGTCTGGACTAGCGGGAGGCGCAATGAGCAGTTCTTC
CASSQVWTSGRRNEQFF
>TRBJ2-1|-|TRBV19|-
TGTGCCAGCGAAACTAGAGGCGAGCAGTTCTTC
CASETRGEQFF
>TRBJ2-1|-|TRBV5-4|TRBD2
TGTGCCAGCAGCCGAAGTACCGGGACTAGCGGGCGGAATGAGCAGTTCTTC
CASSRSTGTSGRNEQFF
>TRBJ1-4|-|TRBV19|-
TGTGCCAGTAGTGTGAATGCGCAATGGACAGCAAACTTTGAAAAACTGTTTTTT
CASSVNAQWTANFEKLFF
>TRBJ2-2|-|TRBV6-6|-
TGTGCCAGCAGGTCCCAGGTCTGGGGCACCGGGGAGCTGTTTTTT
CASRSQVWGTGELFF
>TRBJ2-1|-|TRBV7-2|-
TGTGCCAGCAGCTTAGGGGGCGGGGCCCGCTCCTACAATGAGCAGTTCTTC
CASSLGGGARSYNEQFF
>TRBJ2-5|-|TRBV11-2|TRBD1
TGTGCCAGCAGCAAATTCCTCCGGGGACAGCAAGAGACCCAGTACTTC
CASSKFLRGQQETQYF
>TRBJ2-7|-|TRBV28|TRBD1
TGTGCCAGCGGACACAGGGGCGGGTACGAGCAGTACTTC
CASGHRGGYEQYF
>TRBJ2-3|-|TRBV21-1|-
TGTGCCGGACCCTCAGCAGATACGCAGTATTTT
CAGPSADTQYF
>TRBJ1-5|-|TRBV2|TRBD1
TGTGCCAGCCGGGACAGGGGACAGCCCCAGCATTTT
CASRDRGQPQHF
>TRBJ1-4|-|TRBV30|-
TGTGCCTGGAGCCCCAACCGCGGGGGGCGGGAAAAACTGTTTTTT
CAWSPNRGGREKLFF
>TRBJ2-5|-|TRBV28|TRBD2
TGTGCCAGCAGTTCCAACCTAACCCCGGGACTAGTTTTAGAGACCCAGTACTTC
CASSSNLTPGLVLETQYF
>TRBJ2-4|-|TRBV5-1|TRBD1
TGCGCCAGCAGCTCTGGTGTGGGGACAGCGAACATTCAGTACTTC
CASSSGVGTANIQYF
>TRBJ2-3|-|TRBV29-1|-
TGCAGCGTTGCCTCAGTGTTACGGGGAGATACGCAGTATTTT
CSVASVLRGDTQYF
>TRBJ2-1|-|TRBV5-6|-
TGTGCCAGCAGCTTGCAGGGTCCCTACAATGAGCAGTTCTTC
CASSLQGPYNEQFF
>TRBJ2-7|-|TRBV4-3|TRBD1
TGCGCCAGCAGCCAGGGACAGTTCTCGTACGAGCAGTACTTC
CASSQGQFSYEQYF
>TRBJ2-7|-|TRBV6-1|-
TGTGCCACCACTAATGCTAGGGGATCCTACGAGCAGTACTTC
CATTNARGSYEQYF
>TRBJ1-1|once|TRBV29-1|TRBD1
TGCAGCGCGCCGGGACAGGGGAACACTGAAGCTTTCTTT
CSAPGQGNTEAFF